These 9 T cell receptor beta chains came from one sample sequenced in a study of T cells in localized non-small cell lung cancer (dated by TCRdb to the early 2020s). Receptors were amplified or captured by the immunoSEQ multiplex PCR assay. TCRdb limited this immuneACCESS table to in-frame rearrangements with V and J called. A share of clones is missing; checked studies link under half to unresolved V genes, and the rest is unexplained. Present in this sample are about 78,000 clones, 84% of which were seen just once. More than 2.5% of the sample is in the top ten clones. Sequenced here: peripheral blood, sampled before any cancer treatment. The receptors stem from a man aged 35 to 69 with stage I lung adenocarcinoma.

The chain recombines TRBV7-9 with TRBJ1-2; D ambiguous. Trimming shortened V by 5 bases and J by 0 bases, and 7 bases separated the two germline ends. Germline-derived CDR1 and CDR2 are SEHNR and FQNEAQ (reference sequence). The CDR3 runs to 13 residues. The CDR3 DNA sequence: TGTGCCAGCAGCCCCCAGCCTAACTATGGCTACACCTTC. It specifies CASSPQPNYGYTF. Looking up the rest from reference TRBV7-9 and TRBJ1-2 gives the full variable domain: DTGVSQNPRHKITKRGQNVTFRCDPISEHNRLYWYRQTLGQGPEFLTYFQNEAQLEKSRLLSDRFSAERPKGSFSTLEIQRTEQGDSAMYLCASSPQPNYGYTFGSGTRLTVV.

The chain uses TRBV7-3 and TRBJ2-3; 9 bases are shared with TRBD1. Germline V lookup: CDR1 SGHTA, CDR2 FQGTGA. Trimming cost V 1 base and J 0 bases; bases outside gene matches: 2. The CDR3 loop spans 16 amino acids. CDR3 in amino acids: CASSLIGTGSTDTQYF. CDR3 bases: TGTGCCAGCAGCTTAATAGGGACAGGGAGCACAGATACGCAGTATTTT.

The V and J genes are TRBV25-1 and TRBJ1-2; no definite D call. Looked up from germline, CDR1 is MGHDK and CDR2 is SYGVNS. Deletions cut 6 bases from V and 5 bases from J, with 10 bases between. The length of the CDR3 is 12 residues. CDR3 protein: CASSPTDYGYTF. The CDR3 DNA reads as TGTGCCAGCAGCCCGACCGATTATGGCTACACCTTC.

The chain employs TRBV5-6 and TRBJ1-2; no firm D call. V was cut by 1 base and J by 8 bases, with 6 bases left in between. This CDR3 comprises 11 residues. From germline, CDR1 is SGHDT and CDR2 YYEEEE. The CDR3 protein is CASSLTGGYTF. The DNA of the CDR3 is TGTGCCAGCAGCTTGACGGGGGGCTACACCTTC.

The chain joins TRBV7-9 to TRBJ2-1, with 9 bases matching TRBD1. The CDR3 has 17 amino acids. Unmatched junction bases numbered 10, after V lost 5 bases and J lost 2 bases. Germline V gene data show CDR1 as SEHNR and CDR2 as FQNEAQ (reference sequence). The DNA for the CDR3 is TGTGCCAGCAGCCCCTGGTATGGGACAGGGACCTACAATGAGCAGTTCTTC. Amino acids: CASSPWYGTGTYNEQFF.

The V and J genes are TRBV18 and TRBJ2-7; D unclear. Germline V CDR1 and CDR2: KGHSH, LQKENI. V was pared by 8 bases and J by 6 bases, with 29 bases between. CDR3 length: 17 residues. The DNA of the CDR3 is TGTGCCAGCCAAAACCCAATCGGTCCGCCGGATACTTTCGAGCAGTACTTC. This sequence encodes CASQNPIGPPDTFEQYF.

Turning to this clone: An end of the junction does not agree with germline; a read error may underlie this. The same CDR3 also results from other DNA sequences found in this sample. This chain joins TRBV28 and TRBJ2-7, with D unclear. The CDR3 has 14 residues. Germline-derived CDR1 and CDR2 are MDHEN and SYDVKM. CDR3 DNA: TGTGCCAGCAGTTTAGAACCGACCTCCCACGAGCAGTACTTC. Protein: CASSLEPTSHEQYF. The complete variable domain, with remaining parts taken from reference TRBV28 and TRBJ2-7, reads DVKVTQSSRYLVKRTGEKVFLECVQDMDHENMFWYRQDPGLGLRLIYFSYDVKMKEKGDIPEGYSVSREKKERFSLILESASTNQTSMYLCASSLEPTSHEQYFGPGTRLTVT.

This sequence joins TRBV13 and TRBJ2-7; no firm D call. Trimming took off 1 base at V and 6 bases at J, with 4 bases between the two ends. The CDR3 extends over 11 amino acids. Germline V gives CDR1 PRHDT, CDR2 FYEKMQ (reference sequence). The CDR3 protein is CASSLVSEQYF. In DNA, the CDR3 is TGTGCCAGCAGCTTAGTTAGCGAGCAGTACTTC.

The CDR3 reads CASSYTSGDWDTQYF. The DNA for the CDR3 is TGTGCCAGCAGCTATACTAGCGGGGACTGGGATACGCAGTATTTT. The chain is built from TRBV6-5 and TRBJ2-3; 10 positions agree with TRBD2. CDR3 length equals 15 residues. Germline V CDR1 and CDR2: MNHEY, SVGAGI. V was clipped by 6 bases and J by 6 bases; unmatched bases: 9.